The T cell receptor (beta chain) described here comes from a study of metastatic and nonmetastatic thyroid tumors. About the research overall: Malignant and benign thyroid patients had repertoires compared in peripheral blood and tumor or nodule tissue.

The CDR3 is 13 amino acids. From germline, CDR1 is SNHLY and CDR2 FYNNEI. The V end was cut by 6 bases, the J end by 4 bases, with 12 bases between. Original methodology: Clinicopathological groups of papillary thyroid cancer showed CDR3 differences that were used to build a distant-metastasis classifier. Via MiXCR, TCRdb re-called the PCR reads. Clone size and V and J calls follow TCRdb, not the original study. This sample has around 7,000 clones; about a third occur once, and the top ten carry 10% to 15%. Thyroid surgery had not been preceded by any treatment in any patient. The origin of this receptor is a female donor with papillary thyroid cancer or a benign thyroid nodule (not recorded which). Some clones in this sample may be carry-over from other donors' samples. This chain uses TRBV2 with TRBJ1-1; D is undetermined. The sequenced sample was adjacent normal tissue. This CDR3 is CASSGKARTEAFF. The CDR3 nucleotides read TGTGCCAGCAGCGGAAAGGCCCGCACTGAAGCTTTCTTT.